The sample holds a few counts of the clone carrying this T cell receptor (beta chain). Its cognate antigen is unknown. These data come from a study of T cells after yellow fever vaccination. Study summary: When fractions had low cell numbers, they were prepared with SMART-Seq v4 Ultra Low Input. Study observations and caveats: High-abundance clonotypes from the bulk population could contaminate FACS-sorted repertoires.

TCRdb fed the 5' RACE reads into MiXCR, producing one record per CDR3 protein. The sample consists of about 230,000 distinct CDR3 sequences, more than 6.5% of them appearing once. The CDR3 sequence is 14 residues long. Trimming stripped 3 bases from V and 8 bases from J, with 13 bases between. This material consisted of CD4+ T cells sorted from PBMCs, taken on the day of the yellow fever booster vaccination. This clonotype was sampled from a man aged 25 to 40 who received the YFV17D yellow fever vaccine. This sequence joins TRBV12-3 or TRBV12-4 and TRBJ1-4; D is unresolved. In DNA form, the CDR3 reads TGTGCCAGCAGTTTCCGGGCGGCGGGGGAAAAACTGTTTTTT. It yields the protein CASSFRAAGEKLFF.